This TCR beta chain emerged from a study of blood T cell repertoires in COVID-19. About the research overall: Both acute and convalescent COVID-19 samples were obtained from the United States, Italy and Spain. Sample material is recorded as cDNA or gDNA derived from T cells, B-cell-depleted T cells, or PBMCs.

In the original analysis: Amplification of reference gene primers was used by the study to estimate nucleated cell counts. The data were produced by immunoSEQ multiplex PCR, yet TCRdb's version contains in-frame clones alone and is incomplete. V, J and clone size are those of that table, while D and trimming were read from the DNA. The table has about 20,000 clones, about 85% seen once; the top ten hold 9.5% to 13%. V was shortened by 0 bases and J by 4 bases, with 7 bases between the two germline ends. The CDR3 has 13 residues. The V gene's germline CDR1 is SGHDT and CDR2 YYEEEE. The sequenced sample consisted of peripheral blood. The TCR was taken from a human donor in a cohort sampled during active COVID-19. The rearrangement joins TRBV5-6 to TRBJ1-2; D unresolved. As DNA, the CDR3 is TGTGCCAGCAGCTTGGAAGGAGGCTATGGCTACACCTTC. Protein product: CASSLEGGYGYTF.